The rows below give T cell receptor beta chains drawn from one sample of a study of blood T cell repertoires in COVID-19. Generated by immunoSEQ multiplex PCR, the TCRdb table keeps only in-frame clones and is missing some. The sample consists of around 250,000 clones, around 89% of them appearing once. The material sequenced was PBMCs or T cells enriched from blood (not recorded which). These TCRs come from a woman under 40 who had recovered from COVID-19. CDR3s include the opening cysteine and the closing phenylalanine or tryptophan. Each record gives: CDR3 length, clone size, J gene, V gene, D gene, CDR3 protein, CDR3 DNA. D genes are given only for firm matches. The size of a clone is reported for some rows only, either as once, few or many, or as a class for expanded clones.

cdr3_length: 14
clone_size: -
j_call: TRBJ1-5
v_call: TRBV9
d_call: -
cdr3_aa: CASSAREYNQPQHF
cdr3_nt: TGTGCCAGCAGCGCCCGGGAGTACAATCAGCCCCAGCATTTT

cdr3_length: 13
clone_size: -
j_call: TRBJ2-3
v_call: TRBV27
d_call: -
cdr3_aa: CASSFVSGDTQYF
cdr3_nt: TGTGCCAGCAGTTTTGTTAGCGGAGATACGCAGTATTTT

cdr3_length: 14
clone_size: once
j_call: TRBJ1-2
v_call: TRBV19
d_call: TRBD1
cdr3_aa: CASSSTGGARGYTF
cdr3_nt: TGTGCCAGTAGTTCCACAGGGGGTGCTCGTGGCTACACCTTC

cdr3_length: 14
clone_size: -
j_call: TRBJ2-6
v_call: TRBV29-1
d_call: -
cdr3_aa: CSVEARSGANVLTF
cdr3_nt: TGCAGCGTTGAGGCGAGGTCGGGGGCCAACGTCCTGACTTTC

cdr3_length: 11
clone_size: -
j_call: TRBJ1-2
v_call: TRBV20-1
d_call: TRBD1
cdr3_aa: CRTDRVYGYTF
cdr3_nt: TGCAGGACGGACAGGGTATATGGCTACACCTTC

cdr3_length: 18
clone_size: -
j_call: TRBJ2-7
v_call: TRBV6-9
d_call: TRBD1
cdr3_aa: CASTERHQGTALGYEQYF
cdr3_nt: TGTGCCAGCACCGAACGCCACCAGGGGACAGCCCTGGGGTACGAGCAGTACTTC

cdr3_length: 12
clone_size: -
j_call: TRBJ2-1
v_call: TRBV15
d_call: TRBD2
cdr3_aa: CATSRGLREQFF
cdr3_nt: TGTGCCACCAGCAGGGGACTACGTGAGCAGTTCTTC

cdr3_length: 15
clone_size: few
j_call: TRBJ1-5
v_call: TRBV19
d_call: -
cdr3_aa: CASSIEGASNQPQHF
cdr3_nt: TGTGCCAGTAGTATTGAAGGGGCTAGCAATCAGCCCCAGCATTTT

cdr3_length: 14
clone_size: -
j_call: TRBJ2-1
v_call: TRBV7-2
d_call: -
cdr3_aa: CASSPPTTRHEQFF
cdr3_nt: TGTGCCAGCAGCCCCCCGACTACTAGGCATGAGCAGTTCTTC

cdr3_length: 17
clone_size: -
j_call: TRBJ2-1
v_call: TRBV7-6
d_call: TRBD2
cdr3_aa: CASSSRTGTSGPNEQFF
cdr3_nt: TGTGCCAGCAGCTCTCGAACAGGGACTAGCGGACCCAATGAGCAGTTCTTC

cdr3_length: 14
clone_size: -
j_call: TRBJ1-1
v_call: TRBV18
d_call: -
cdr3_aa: CASSPPGRSTEAFF
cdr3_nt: TGTGCCAGCTCACCCCCAGGGCGGTCCACTGAAGCTTTCTTT

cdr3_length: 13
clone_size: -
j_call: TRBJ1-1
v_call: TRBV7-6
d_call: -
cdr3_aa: CASTQRRNTEAFF
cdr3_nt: TGTGCCAGCACCCAACGGAGGAACACTGAAGCTTTCTTT

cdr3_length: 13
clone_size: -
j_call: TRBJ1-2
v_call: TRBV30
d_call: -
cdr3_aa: CAWRSGGRGGYTF
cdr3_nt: TGTGCCTGGAGATCGGGGGGGCGAGGTGGCTACACCTTC

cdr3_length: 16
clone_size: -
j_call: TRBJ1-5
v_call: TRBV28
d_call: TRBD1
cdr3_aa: CASSRLGQGAGQPQHF
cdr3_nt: TGTGCCAGCAGTCGCCTGGGACAGGGGGCCGGTCAGCCCCAGCATTTT

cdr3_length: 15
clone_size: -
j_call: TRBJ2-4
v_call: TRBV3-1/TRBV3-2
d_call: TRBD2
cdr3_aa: CASTTLAGAKNIQYF
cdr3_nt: TGTGCCAGCACCACCTTAGCGGGGGCCAAAAACATTCAGTACTTC